Below are 18 T cell receptor beta chains sequenced from a single sample in a study of TIL therapy for anti-PD-1-resistant metastatic lung cancer. This was the immunoSEQ v3 assay. Only in-frame clones appear in the TCRdb table, and some are missing; sequencing was by immunoSEQ multiplex PCR. The sample carries approximately 45,000 clones, roughly 85% recorded once. As for time point: pre-treatment sample, taken before nivolumab and TIL therapy. Source: blood, taken at baseline. The receptors stem from a man between 65 and 85 years old with non-small cell lung cancer.

The rearrangement links TRBV4-1 to TRBJ2-3; the D is unclear. The CDR3 is 17 residues long. V was cut by 3 bases and J by 1 base, with 17 bases left in between. Germline CDR1 is MGHRA and CDR2 is YSYEKL. The CDR3 here is CASSQRLARWGTDTQYF. The DNA of the CDR3 is TGCGCCAGCAGCCAGAGGTTGGCCCGATGGGGCACAGATACGCAGTATTTT.

This clone was counted only a few times. The V gene is TRBV5-1, the J gene TRBJ1-2; D call uncertain. CDR1 and CDR2 from the germline V gene are SGHRS and YFSETQ. The CDR3 is 16 amino acids. Trimming left V 7 bases short and J 4 bases short, with 23 bases between. The CDR3 DNA follows: TGCGCCAGCGTCGAAACTCCCGGGTTTTCGACCTATGGCTACACCTTC. Protein sequence: CASVETPGFSTYGYTF.

This clone has more than one count but fewer than ten. This chain joins TRBV11-2 and TRBJ2-7, with D perhaps matching TRBD1 (5 bases). The ends were cut back, 2 bases at V and 3 bases at J, with 8 bases in the middle. The CDR3 runs 13 residues. Germline assignment: CDR1 SGHAT and CDR2 FQNNGV. This CDR3 is CASSLPTGYEQYF. CDR3 bases: TGTGCCAGCAGCTTACCCACAGGCTACGAGCAGTACTTC.

The chain has TRBV14 and TRBJ2-7, with 9 bases identical to TRBD1. V trimming: 8 bases; J trimming: 3 bases; junction bases outside the gene matches: 2. The CDR3 totals 12 residues. Germline V gene sequence: CDR1 SGHDN, CDR2 FVKESK. The CDR3 protein is CASRTGDYEQYF. The DNA for the CDR3 is TGTGCCAGCCGGACAGGGGACTACGAGCAGTACTTC.

The gene calls are TRBV29-1 and TRBJ2-3; no definite D call. TRBJ1-5 matches the DNA end more closely, so the J call is doubtful. Germline-derived CDR1 and CDR2 are SQVTM and ANQGSEA. The CDR3 runs to 14 residues. In nucleotides, the CDR3 is TGCAGCGTTGGTTCGAGGAGGGCCTCAGATACGCAGCATTTT. It yields the protein CSVGSRRASDTQHF.

V gene TRBV7-2 combines with J gene TRBJ2-1; D gene uncertain. CDR1 is SGHTA and CDR2 is FQGNSA in the germline V gene. V was cut by 1 base and J by 7 bases, with 14 bases left in between. The CDR3 covers 15 residues. In nucleotides, the CDR3 is TGTGCCAGCAGCTTAGGCTTCGGGCTACAAAATGAGCAGTTCTTC. Translated: CASSLGFGLQNEQFF.

The rearrangement links TRBV19 to TRBJ2-2; 10 bases fit TRBD1. The V gene end was trimmed by 5 bases and the J gene end by 2 bases; junction bases not matched to a gene: 8. The CDR3 contains 17 residues. Germline assignment: CDR1 LNHDA and CDR2 SQIVND (reference sequence). The CDR3 reads CASSVGTGATNTGELFF. The CDR3 coding sequence is TGTGCCAGTAGTGTCGGGACAGGGGCCACAAACACCGGGGAGCTGTTTTTT.

The rearrangement joins TRBV28 to TRBJ1-1; 7 nucleotides align to TRBD1. The CDR3 loop spans 11 amino acids. The V gene end was trimmed by 9 bases and the J gene end by 9 bases; junction bases not matched to a gene: 7. The germline gives CDR1 MDHEN, CDR2 SYDVKM. Written as DNA, the CDR3 is TGTGCCAGTAGAGAGGACAGGAAAGCTTTCTTT. It encodes CASREDRKAFF.

The V call is TRBV7-9, the J call TRBJ2-1, with 14 bases lining up with TRBD2. Germline CDR1 reads SEHNR; CDR2 reads FQNEAQ (reference sequence). There are 15 residues in the CDR3. After removal of 4 bases from V and 9 bases from J, the junction contained 5 bases not matched to a gene. The CDR3 DNA follows: TGTGCCAGCAGCTCCGGGACTAGCGGGAGCTTTGAGCAGTTCTTC. It is translated as CASSSGTSGSFEQFF.

The chain links TRBV29-1 to TRBJ2-5; 7 bases match TRBD2. Trimming cost V 0 bases and J 5 bases; bases outside gene matches: 6. Germline CDR1 SQVTM, CDR2 ANQGSEA. The CDR3 runs to 14 residues. The CDR3 sequence: CSVEEGGSYETQYF. The CDR3 DNA reads as TGCAGCGTTGAAGAGGGCGGGAGCTACGAGACCCAGTACTTC.

This chain connects TRBV5-1 to TRBJ2-2, with D possibly matching TRBD1 (5 bases). Trimming took 0 bases from V and 2 from J, leaving 14 bases between them. This CDR3 has 17 residues. The germline V gene encodes CDR1 SGHRS and CDR2 YFSETQ. The CDR3 DNA follows: TGCGCCAGCAGCTTGGTGCAGGGTATGATCAACACCGGGGAGCTGTTTTTT. It is translated as CASSLVQGMINTGELFF.

The rearrangement uses TRBV6-1 and TRBJ1-2; D gene uncertain. Trimming cost V 0 bases and J 4 bases, with 6 bases left between them. The CDR3 runs 13 residues. Germline CDR1 is MNHNS and CDR2 is SASEGT. DNA for the CDR3: TGTGCCAGCAGTGAAGCTCTCGTCTATGGCTACACCTTC. It encodes CASSEALVYGYTF.

This sequence joins TRBV6-1 and TRBJ2-5; a possible D gene is TRBD2 (6 bases). The CDR3 has 14 amino acids. V lost 1 base, J lost 1 base, and 7 bases lay in between. Germline V gene sequence: CDR1 MNHNS, CDR2 SASEGT. As DNA, the CDR3 is TGTGCCAGCAGTGAAGGCGGGGTCCAAGAGACCCAGTACTTC. As protein: CASSEGGVQETQYF.

With respect to this clone: Other DNA sequences in this sample translate to the same CDR3. The chain uses TRBV6-1 and TRBJ1-5; no clear D. Germline values: CDR1 MNHNS, CDR2 SASEGT. With 2 bases removed from V and 1 base from J, the gap between germline ends came to 15 bases. This CDR3 spans 17 amino acids. The CDR3 is CASSEPGGLPSNQPQHF. The CDR3 DNA sequence: TGTGCCAGCAGTGAACCGGGAGGGCTTCCAAGCAATCAGCCCCAGCATTTT.

This clone was seen a few times. J is TRBJ1-1 and V is TRBV5-4; 8 nucleotides line up with TRBD1. CDR1 is SGHNT and CDR2 is YYREEE in the germline V gene (reference sequence). CDR3 length equals 14 residues. V shed 0 bases and J 7 bases; nucleotides not matched to a gene: 5. The CDR3 is CASSLGTGLGEAFF. The CDR3, as DNA: TGTGCCAGCAGCTTGGGGACAGGGTTGGGTGAAGCTTTCTTT.

The rearrangement links TRBV2 to TRBJ2-3, with a weak D call TRBD1 (6 bases). Trimming took 7 bases from V and 6 from J, leaving 11 bases between them. This CDR3 comprises 12 residues. CDR1 is SNHLY, CDR2 FYNNEI, per germline. CDR3 nucleotide sequence: TGTGCCAGCATCCGAAGGGGGGATACGCAGTATTTT. Protein sequence: CASIRRGDTQYF.

The rearrangement joins TRBV2 to TRBJ2-5, with D maybe TRBD2 (6 bases). This CDR3 is 15 amino acids long. The germline V gene has CDR1 SNHLY and CDR2 FYNNEI. V gave up 1 base and J gave up 1 base, with 10 bases separating them. The CDR3 DNA follows: TGTGCCAGCAGTGAAGTCCCGGGACTCCAAGAGACCCAGTACTTC. Translated: CASSEVPGLQETQYF.

The CDR3 sequence is CASSFGAQETQYF. The CDR3, as DNA: TGTGCCAGCAGTTTCGGGGCCCAAGAGACCCAGTACTTC. The rearrangement links TRBV28 to TRBJ2-5; either TRBD1 or TRBD2 may supply D (5 bases each). The CDR3 has 13 amino acids. V was cut by 3 bases and J by 1 base, with 6 bases left in between. Germline CDR1 and CDR2: MDHEN and SYDVKM.